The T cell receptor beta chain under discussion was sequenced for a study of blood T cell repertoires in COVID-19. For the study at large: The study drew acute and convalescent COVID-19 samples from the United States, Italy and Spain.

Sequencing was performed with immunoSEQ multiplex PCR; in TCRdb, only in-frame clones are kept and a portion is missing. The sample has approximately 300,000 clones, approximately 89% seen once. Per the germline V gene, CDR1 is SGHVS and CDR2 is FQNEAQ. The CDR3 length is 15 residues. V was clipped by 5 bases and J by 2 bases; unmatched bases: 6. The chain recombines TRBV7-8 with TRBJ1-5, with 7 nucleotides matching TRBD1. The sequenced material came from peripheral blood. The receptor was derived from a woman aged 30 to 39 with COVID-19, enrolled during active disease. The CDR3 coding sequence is TGTGCCAGCAGCCCCAGGGGGGAGGGCAATCAGCCCCAGCATTTT. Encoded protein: CASSPRGEGNQPQHF. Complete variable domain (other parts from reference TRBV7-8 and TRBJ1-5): GAGVSQSPRYKVAKRGQDVALRCDPISGHVSLFWYQQALGQGPEFLTYFQNEAQLDKSGLPSDRFFAERPEGSVSTLKIQRTQQEDSAVYLCASSPRGEGNQPQHFGDGTRLSIL.